The rows below give T cell receptor beta chains drawn from one sample of a study of a mutant IDH1 vaccine in newly diagnosed glioma. What these receptors recognize is not known. Clones were read by immunoSEQ multiplex PCR, and TCRdb kept only the in-frame ones, dropping some. Found here are roughly 110,000 clones, roughly 88% of them singletons; the top ten hold 0.55% to 0.7%. The specimen was PBMCs, collected from a glioma patient whose treatment included an IDH1 peptide vaccine. Receptors originate from a woman aged 50 to 60 with glioma. The CDR3 runs from the conserved cysteine through the conserved F or W. Clone size is stated in some rows and not others, as once, few, many or a class when expanded.

v_gene	abundance	j_gene	len	CDR3aa
TRBV6-5	once	TRBJ1-4	15	CASSYSTPTNEKLFF
TRBV28	NA	TRBJ1-2	15	CASSLSGAGGLGYTF
TRBV28	NA	TRBJ1-2	15	CASSLWQGANYGYTF
TRBV20-1	few	TRBJ1-2	11	CSARDNYGYTF
TRBV6-5	NA	TRBJ2-1	15	CASSYSMSSYNEQFF
TRBV6-5	NA	TRBJ2-3	11	CASSYEGILNF
TRBV5-1	NA	TRBJ1-2	13	CASSLGDRHGYTF
TRBV6-1	NA	TRBJ2-7	15	CASSELYRGRYEQYF
TRBV7-9	NA	TRBJ2-7	14	CASSLTSATYEQYF
TRBV28	NA	TRBJ1-2	14	CASSFLQPNYGYTF
TRBV30	NA	TRBJ1-6	13	CACTGGVNSPLHF
TRBV5-6	NA	TRBJ1-5	16	CASSLDGGMNHQPQHF
TRBV11-2	NA	TRBJ1-3	16	CASSFGVRESGNTIYF
TRBV12-5	NA	TRBJ2-3	16	CASGPGTSYHTDTQYF
TRBV5-5	NA	TRBJ1-5	13	CASSVTVNQPQHF
TRBV15	NA	TRBJ2-3	16	CATRRTSGRATDTQYF
TRBV9	NA	TRBJ2-7	14	CASSPRTSGYEQYF
TRBV2	NA	TRBJ1-6	13	CASRQENNSPLHF
TRBV7-3	NA	TRBJ2-6	16	CASSFSGATGANVLTF
TRBV4-1	NA	TRBJ2-1	16	CASSQESSGRVYEQFF
TRBV7-9	NA	TRBJ1-6	12	CASSYTGTPFHF
TRBV28	few	TRBJ1-5	12	CASRQGGQPQHF
TRBV18	NA	TRBJ1-1	14	CASSSQSWRAEAFF
TRBV28	NA	TRBJ2-7	12	CASSFTRYEQYF
TRBV11-2	NA	TRBJ2-3	14	CASSLNRGVDTQYF
TRBV5-1	NA	TRBJ2-3	16	CASSFGGMTSTDTQYF
TRBV28	NA	TRBJ2-7	14	CASSATDSSYEQYF
TRBV25-1	once	TRBJ1-6	15	CASSERGTGNSPLHF
TRBV19	NA	TRBJ1-5	13	CASSPRVRQPQHF
TRBV28	once	TRBJ2-7	14	CASSLAPGIAEQYF
TRBV28	NA	TRBJ2-3	23	CASPRSPVSAPPWSGAHTDTQYF
TRBV10-1	NA	TRBJ2-7	12	CASSEMGDEQYF
TRBV10-1	NA	TRBJ2-7	13	CASSRLGAYEQYF
TRBV7-8	NA	TRBJ2-6	15	CASSQPSSGANVLTF
TRBV27	NA	TRBJ2-2	14	CASSPGPNTGELFF
TRBV30	few	TRBJ1-5	14	CAWPRDTRNQPQHF
TRBV28	NA	TRBJ2-1	15	CASRISGRSYNEQFF
TRBV7-8	NA	TRBJ1-2	13	CASGVPGPYGYTF
TRBV11-2	NA	TRBJ2-7	14	CASSLSGPSYEQYF
TRBV6-5	NA	TRBJ2-1	15	CASSLTGSSYNEQFF
TRBV5-1	NA	TRBJ2-7	11	CASSDSYEQYF
TRBV28	NA	TRBJ2-1	15	CASSFWVGREDEQFF
TRBV19	NA	TRBJ2-3	16	CASSIPGQLSTDTQYF
TRBV9	NA	TRBJ2-7	16	CASSVALGPGSYEQYF